This T cell receptor beta chain was captured by sequencing in a study of T cells after yellow fever vaccination (dated by TCRdb to 2018 to 2020). Turning to the overall study: The SMART-Seq v4 Ultra Low Input RNA kit was used to prepare libraries from fractions with low cell numbers. To follow T-cell clones before and after primary and booster YFV17D yellow fever vaccination, bulk TCR alpha and beta repertoires were sequenced over time. Two healthy male donors made up the cohort, one aged 18 to 30 years and the other aged 30 to 40 years. Blood samples were taken at several timepoints before and after primary and secondary immunization, and bulk PBMC replicates and cell subsets were isolated.

CDR1 and CDR2 are drawn from the germline V gene (reference sequence): DFQATT, SNEGSKA. Counted from cysteine to phenylalanine, this CDR3 has 14 amino acids. Left in the record is the CDR3 DNA by itself, 42 bases read in frame from the first base. Trimming removed 6 bases from V and 11 bases from J; the gene matches leave 14 bases unexplained. Broad study findings and their caveats: A small share of clonotypes was detected in both CD4 and CD8 compartments, with the overlap likely arising from convergent recombination. Because abundant contaminating clonotypes from the bulk population could be contained in FACS-sorted repertoires, computational filtering was required. Compared with the primary T-cell response, the secondary T-cell response was weaker but faster, peaking on day 5 rather than day 15. After the booster, most clones that had expanded after primary vaccination were detected again (approximately 95% of CD4 and around 88% of CD8), suggesting broad maintenance of memory. Only a couple of donors were included in the study, so the extent to which the findings can be generalized is limited.

The label giving this sample's treatment or condition can be read as: live attenuated yellow fever vaccine strain. At each blood-draw timepoint, two biological replicates of bulk PBMCs were collected. PBMCs were isolated from peripheral blood using a standard Ficoll-Paque protocol. TriZol was used to extract RNA from bulk PBMCs, from CD4 and CD8 fractions, and from dextramer-positive and dextramer-negative fractions. This clonotype was seen repeatedly, ten times or more. What this receptor recognizes is not known. No base quality information exists; no much larger clone differs at one position. Synthesis of TCR cDNA relied on 5'RACE template switching, a step that introduced a universal primer site along with unique molecular identifiers. Priming of cDNA synthesis was performed from both the TCR alpha and TCR beta constant segments. Library amplification involved two PCR steps, and the second step added sample barcodes and sequencing adapters. Libraries were sequenced on Illumina HiSeq 2500 (2x100 bp) or NovaSeq (2x150 bp). The authors' analysis ran thus. Demultiplexing of reads and collapsing into UMI consensus sequences were performed with MIGEC, and V(D)J alignment was carried out with MiXCR. Clonotypes responding to the vaccine were identified with edgeR on replicate PBMC samples, with the criteria of FDR below 0.01 and a log2 fold change above 5 up to day 15. Each bulk clonotype received a CD4 or CD8 identity based on whether the sequenced CD4 or CD8 repertoire contained that clonotype at higher abundance. TCRdb's own reprocessing of the public reads used fastp at Q25 and MiXCR and kept productive beta chains. All rows with the same CDR3 protein become a single entry with the most common DNA and genes. The V and J calls come from TCRdb's annotation, not from the publication. The sample table records about 580,000 distinct CDR3 sequences; around 17% of these occur just once. The top ten clones comprise roughly 17% of the sample.

The sequence derives from a man younger than 35 who received the YFV17D yellow fever vaccine. Rearrangement joined TRBV20-1 to TRBJ1-5, with 9 bases aligning to TRBD1. This specimen consisted of PBMCs, obtained 5 to 6 days after the first yellow fever vaccination. The DNA reads TGCAGTGCCGCCTCGGGACAGGGAATACGGTCCCAGCATTTT. The encoded protein is CSAASGQGIRSQHF.